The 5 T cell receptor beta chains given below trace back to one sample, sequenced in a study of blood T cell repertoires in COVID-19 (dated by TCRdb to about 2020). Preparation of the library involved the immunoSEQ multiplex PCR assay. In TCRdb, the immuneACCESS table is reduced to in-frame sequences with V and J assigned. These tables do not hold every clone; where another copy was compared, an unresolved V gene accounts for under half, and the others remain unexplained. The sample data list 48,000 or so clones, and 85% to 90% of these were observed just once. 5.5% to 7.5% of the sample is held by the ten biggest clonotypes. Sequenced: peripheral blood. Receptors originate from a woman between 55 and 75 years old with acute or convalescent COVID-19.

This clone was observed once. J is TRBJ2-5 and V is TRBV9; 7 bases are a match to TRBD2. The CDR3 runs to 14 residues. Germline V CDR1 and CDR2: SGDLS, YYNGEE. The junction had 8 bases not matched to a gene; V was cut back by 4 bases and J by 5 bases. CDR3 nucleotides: TGTGCCAGCAGCCTCCTGGGAGGGGCGGAGACCCAGTACTTC. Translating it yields CASSLLGGAETQYF.

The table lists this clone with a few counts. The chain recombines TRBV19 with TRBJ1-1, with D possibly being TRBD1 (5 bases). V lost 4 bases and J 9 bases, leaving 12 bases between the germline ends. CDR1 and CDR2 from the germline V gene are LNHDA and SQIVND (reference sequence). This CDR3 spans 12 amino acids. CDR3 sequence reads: CASSTRQKQAFF. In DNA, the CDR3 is TGTGCCAGTAGTACGCGACAGAAACAAGCTTTCTTT.

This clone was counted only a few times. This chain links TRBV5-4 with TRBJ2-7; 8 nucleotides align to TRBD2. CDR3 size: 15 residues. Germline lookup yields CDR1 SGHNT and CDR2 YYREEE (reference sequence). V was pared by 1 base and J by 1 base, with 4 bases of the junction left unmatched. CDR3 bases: TGTGCCAGCAGCTTGCGGGGCGGGGGGTCCTACGAGCAGTACTTC. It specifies CASSLRGGGSYEQYF.

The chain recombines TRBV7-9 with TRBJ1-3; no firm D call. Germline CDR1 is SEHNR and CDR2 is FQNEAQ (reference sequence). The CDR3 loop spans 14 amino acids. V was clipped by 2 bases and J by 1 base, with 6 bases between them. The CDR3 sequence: CASSLQESGNTIYF. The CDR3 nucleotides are TGTGCCAGCAGCTTACAAGAGTCTGGAAACACCATATATTTT.

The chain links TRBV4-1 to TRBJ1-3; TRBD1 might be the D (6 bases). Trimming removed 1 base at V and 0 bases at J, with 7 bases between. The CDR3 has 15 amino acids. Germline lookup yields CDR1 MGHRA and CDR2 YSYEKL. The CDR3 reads CASSQGGGSGNTIYF. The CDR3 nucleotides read TGCGCCAGCAGCCAAGGAGGGGGCTCTGGAAACACCATATATTTT.